Each of the 8 T cell receptor beta chains below was sequenced from the same sample in a study of shared clonotypes between healthy human individuals. TCRdb keeps only in-frame clones here, not all; method: immunoSEQ multiplex PCR. The table includes over 750,000 clones, roughly 96% detected once. Naive CD8 cells were CD45RO-negative, positively selected for CCR7, excluding terminally differentiated effector memory CD45RA+ cells. Material: naive CD8+ T cells sorted from blood. Receptors were obtained from a man in his thirties or forties in good health.

The chain is built from TRBV9 and TRBJ1-1; possibly TRBD1 for D (5 bases). This CDR3 is 17 amino acids long. Deletions cut 0 bases from V and 1 base from J, with 16 bases between. Looked up from germline, CDR1 is SGDLS and CDR2 is YYNGEE. This chain's CDR3 is CASSVASFAGPNTEAFF. The CDR3 nucleotides are TGTGCCAGCAGCGTAGCTAGTTTCGCGGGGCCGAACACTGAAGCTTTCTTT.

This clone was recorded once. The rearrangement uses TRBV7-8 and TRBJ2-1, with 11 bases aligning to TRBD2. The CDR3 runs 16 residues. V was pared by 4 bases and J by 8 bases, with 10 bases of the junction left unmatched. Per the germline V gene, CDR1 is SGHVS and CDR2 is FQNEAQ. CDR3 DNA: TGTGCCAGCAGCTCGGGGGGGACTAGCGGAACTGATGAGCAGTTCTTC. Protein: CASSSGGTSGTDEQFF. The full variable domain, completed using reference TRBV7-8 and TRBJ2-1, is GAGVSQSPRYKVAKRGQDVALRCDPISGHVSLFWYQQALGQGPEFLTYFQNEAQLDKSGLPSDRFFAERPEGSVSTLKIQRTQQEDSAVYLCASSSGGTSGTDEQFFGPGTRLTVL.

The V gene is TRBV5-5, the J gene TRBJ2-2, with 8 bases aligning to TRBD1. CDR3 size: 15 residues. V gave up 7 bases and J gave up 7 bases; unmatched junction bases: 12. The V gene's germline CDR1 is SGHKS and CDR2 YYEKEE (reference sequence). The CDR3 DNA is TGTGCCAGCGATAACGGCGGACAGGGTGACGGGGAGCTGTTTTTT. Amino acid sequence: CASDNGGQGDGELFF.

The rearrangement joins TRBV27 to TRBJ2-3; 13 positions agree with TRBD2. The V segment lost 1 base and the J segment 4 bases; nucleotides outside the gene matches: 8. This CDR3 is built from 18 residues. Germline values: CDR1 MNHEY, CDR2 SMNVEV (reference sequence). CDR3 in amino acids: CASSLYRLAGGTADTQYF. The CDR3, as DNA: TGTGCCAGCAGTTTATACCGACTAGCGGGAGGTACCGCAGATACGCAGTATTTT.

The J gene is TRBJ2-1, the V gene TRBV29-1; 13 bases agree with TRBD2. The CDR3 totals 14 residues. CDR1 is SQVTM and CDR2 is ANQGSEA in the germline V gene. The ends lost 5 bases at V and 8 bases at J; junction bases unmatched: 6. The chain's CDR3 is CSVQLAGGNDEQFF. The CDR3 region has the DNA TGCAGCGTTCAACTAGCGGGAGGGAACGATGAGCAGTTCTTC.

The rearrangement joins TRBV4-1 to TRBJ2-7; 7 positions match TRBD1. Germline loops: CDR1 MGHRA, CDR2 YSYEKL. This CDR3 spans 15 amino acids. The J segment lost 0 bases and the V segment lost 3 bases, leaving 5 bases of the junction unmatched. The DNA for the CDR3 is TGCGCCAGCAGCCAGAGCCGGGACAGCTCCTACGAGCAGTACTTC. Its protein is CASSQSRDSSYEQYF.

V is TRBV4-1 and J is TRBJ2-2; D is possibly TRBD1 (5 bases). Germline V gene sequence: CDR1 MGHRA, CDR2 YSYEKL. V gave up 5 bases and J gave up 0 bases, with 13 bases separating them. This CDR3 spans 16 amino acids. CDR3 residues: CASSDRGVTNTGELFF. The CDR3 bases are TGCGCCAGCAGCGATAGGGGTGTTACGAACACCGGGGAGCTGTTTTTT.

DNA of the CDR3: TGTGCCAGCAGCGAGGGACAGGGAGGTGGAAACACCATATATTTT. Translation gives CASSEGQGGGNTIYF. V gene TRBV9 combines with J gene TRBJ1-3; 9 bases fit TRBD1. J lost 3 bases, V lost 3 bases, and 4 bases had no gene match. The CDR3 length is 15 residues. The germline CDR1 and CDR2 sequences are SGDLS and YYNGEE.